The source of this TCR beta chain is a study of T cell responses to AZD1222 COVID-19 vaccine. TCRdb's copy holds only in-frame clones and misses some; the assay was immunoSEQ multiplex PCR. The repertoire has 200,000 or so clones, 90% to 95% of them found once; the top ten carry over 7.5%. The CDR3 length is 14 residues. Germline assignment: CDR1 SGHKS and CDR2 YYEKEE (reference sequence). The V end lost 2 bases, the J end lost 0 bases, and 6 bases lay between the germline ends. V and J are TRBV5-5 and TRBJ1-5, with D uncertain. The TCR sequence derives from an adult in good health. Sequenced here: peripheral blood, sampled on day 0 of AZD1222 vaccination. CDR3 protein: CASSFGHSNQPQHF. The CDR3 DNA sequence: TGTGCCAGCAGCTTCGGGCATAGCAATCAGCCCCAGCATTTT.